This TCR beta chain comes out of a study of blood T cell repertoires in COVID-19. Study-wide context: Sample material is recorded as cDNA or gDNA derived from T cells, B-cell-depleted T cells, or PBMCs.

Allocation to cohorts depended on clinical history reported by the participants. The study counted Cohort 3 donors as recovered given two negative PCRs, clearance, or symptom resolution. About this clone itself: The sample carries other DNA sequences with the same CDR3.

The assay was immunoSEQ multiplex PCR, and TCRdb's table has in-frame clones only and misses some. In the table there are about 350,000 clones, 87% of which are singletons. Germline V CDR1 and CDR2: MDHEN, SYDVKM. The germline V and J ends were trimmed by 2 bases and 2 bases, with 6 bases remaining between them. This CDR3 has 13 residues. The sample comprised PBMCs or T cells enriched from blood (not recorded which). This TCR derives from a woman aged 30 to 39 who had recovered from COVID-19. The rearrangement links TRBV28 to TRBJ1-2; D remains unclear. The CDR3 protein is CASSLPSNYGYTF. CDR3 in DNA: TGTGCCAGCAGTTTACCCTCGAACTATGGCTACACCTTC.